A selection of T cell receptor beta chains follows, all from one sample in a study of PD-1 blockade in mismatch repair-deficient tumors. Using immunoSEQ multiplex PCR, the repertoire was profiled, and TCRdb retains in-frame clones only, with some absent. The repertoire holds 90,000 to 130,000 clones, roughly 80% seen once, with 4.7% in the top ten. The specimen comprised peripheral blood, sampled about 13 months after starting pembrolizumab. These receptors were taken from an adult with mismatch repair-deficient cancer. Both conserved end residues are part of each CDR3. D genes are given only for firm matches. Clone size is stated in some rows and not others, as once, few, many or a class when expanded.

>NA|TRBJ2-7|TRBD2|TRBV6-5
TGTGCCAGCACCGACACTAGCGGGAGGGGTGAGCAGTACTTC
CASTDTSGRGEQYF
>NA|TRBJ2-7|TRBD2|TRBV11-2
TGTGCCAGCAGCGCGGGACTAGCGGCCTACGAGCAGTACTTC
CASSAGLAAYEQYF
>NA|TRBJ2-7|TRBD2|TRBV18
TGTGCCAGCTCACTGGGACTAGCGGGAGAAGCCTACGAGCAGTACTTC
CASSLGLAGEAYEQYF
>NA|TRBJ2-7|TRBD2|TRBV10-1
TGCGCCAGCAGTGAGTCTACCCTAGCGGGGTCCTACGAGCAGTACTTC
CASSESTLAGSYEQYF
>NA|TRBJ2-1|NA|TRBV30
TGTGCCTGGAGCTTTACGGGACTCGCCTCACCCTACAATGAGCAGTTCTTC
CAWSFTGLASPYNEQFF
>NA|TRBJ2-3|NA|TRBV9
TGTGCCAGCAGTCCCCGAGTCACAGATACGCAGTATTTT
CASSPRVTDTQYF
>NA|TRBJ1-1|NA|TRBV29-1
TGCAGCGTTGAACTGGGGACTGAAGCTTTCTTT
CSVELGTEAFF
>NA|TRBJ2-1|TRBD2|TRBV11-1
TGTGCCAGCAGCTACCGAGCGGGGAGCTCCTACAATGAGCAGTTCTTC
CASSYRAGSSYNEQFF
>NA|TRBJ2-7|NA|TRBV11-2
TGTGCCAGCAGCTTTAGGATCGGCGGATCCTACGAGCAGTACTTC
CASSFRIGGSYEQYF
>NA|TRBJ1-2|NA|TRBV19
TGTGCCAGTAACCTAGGCGGCCCTGGTTATGGCTACACCTTC
CASNLGGPGYGYTF
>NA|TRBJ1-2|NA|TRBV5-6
TGTGCCAGCAGCTTGGTAGGGAATTGGGACTATGGCTACACCTTC
CASSLVGNWDYGYTF
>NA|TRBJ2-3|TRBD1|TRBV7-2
TGTGCCAGCAGACCTTCGGGGGGACAGGGCCCAGATACGCAGTATTTT
CASRPSGGQGPDTQYF
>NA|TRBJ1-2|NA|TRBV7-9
TGTGCCAGCAGCCCCCCAGCGGGGGCGGTCTATGGCTACACCTTC
CASSPPAGAVYGYTF
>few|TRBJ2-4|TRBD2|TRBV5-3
TGTGCCAGAACCCCGACGGGAGGTGCCATTCAGTACTTC
CARTPTGGAIQYF
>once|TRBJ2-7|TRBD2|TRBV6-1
TGTGCCAGCACACCGGGACTAGCGGGAAACTACGAGCAGTACTTC
CASTPGLAGNYEQYF
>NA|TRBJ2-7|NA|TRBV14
TGTGCCAGCAGCCCCACCGGCACCACCTACGAGCAGTACTTC
CASSPTGTTYEQYF
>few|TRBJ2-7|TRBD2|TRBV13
TGTGCCAGCAGCCCCTCCGGGACTAGAAGCGACGAGCAGTACTTC
CASSPSGTRSDEQYF
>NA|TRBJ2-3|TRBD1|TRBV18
TGTGCCAGCTCACAAGGGACAGCCACTAGCACAGATACGCAGTATTTT
CASSQGTATSTDTQYF
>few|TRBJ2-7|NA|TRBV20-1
TGCAGTGCCGGACACTCCTACGAGCAGTACTTC
CSAGHSYEQYF
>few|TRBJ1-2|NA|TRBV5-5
TGTGCCAGCAGCTCCGACCTCCGGGCCTATGGCTACACCTTC
CASSSDLRAYGYTF
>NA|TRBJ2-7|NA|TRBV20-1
TGCAGTGCTAGTGTCGGGTTCGAGCAGTACTTC
CSASVGFEQYF
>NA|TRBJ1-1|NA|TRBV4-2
TGTGCCAGCAGCCAAGAGAATCGGGACTCTCTCGGAGGAGCTTTCTTT
CASSQENRDSLGGAFF
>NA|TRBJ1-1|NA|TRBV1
TGCACCAGCAGCCGACTACTAAAAAAGAACACTGAAGCTTTCTTT
CTSSRLLKKNTEAFF
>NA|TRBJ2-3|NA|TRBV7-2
TGTGCCAGCAGCTTAGCAGATACGCAGTATTTT
CASSLADTQYF
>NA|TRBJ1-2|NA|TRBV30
TGTGCCTGGAGAGACAGAAACCACTATGGCTACACCTTC
CAWRDRNHYGYTF
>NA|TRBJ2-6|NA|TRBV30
TGTGCCTGGAGTGTATATCAGCTCTCTGGGGCCAACGTCCTGACTTTC
CAWSVYQLSGANVLTF
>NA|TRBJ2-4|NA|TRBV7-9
TGTGCCAGCAGCCACAGCGACCGACCAGGAGCCAAAAACATTCAGTACTTC
CASSHSDRPGAKNIQYF
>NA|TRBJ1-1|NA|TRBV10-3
TGTGCCATCAGTGAGTTTGAGGGGGCTGAAGCTTTCTTT
CAISEFEGAEAFF
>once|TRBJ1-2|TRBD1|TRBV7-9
TGTGCCAGCAGCTCCGGGACAGGGTTGGACTACACCTTC
CASSSGTGLDYTF
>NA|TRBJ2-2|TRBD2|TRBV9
TGTGCCAGCAGCGTTGCTAGCGGCGCCTCCGGGGAGCTGTTTTTT
CASSVASGASGELFF
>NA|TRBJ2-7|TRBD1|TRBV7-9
TGTGCCAGCAGCCCGGACAGGGGTGCCTACGAGCAGTACTTC
CASSPDRGAYEQYF
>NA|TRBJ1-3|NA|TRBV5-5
TGTGCCAGCAGCTTCACAGGGTTTTATGGAAACACCATATATTTT
CASSFTGFYGNTIYF
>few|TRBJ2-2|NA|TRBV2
TGTGCCAGCAGCGACTACACCGGGGAGCTGTTTTTT
CASSDYTGELFF
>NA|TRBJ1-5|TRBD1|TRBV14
TGTGCCAGCAGCCGTCGGGAGGGACAGAATAGCAATCAGCCCCAGCATTTT
CASSRREGQNSNQPQHF
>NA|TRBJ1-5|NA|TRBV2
TGTGCCAGCAGTGAAGAGCGGGGTAGCAATCAGCCCCAGCATTTT
CASSEERGSNQPQHF
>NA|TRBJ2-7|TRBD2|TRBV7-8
TGTGCCAGCAGCTTATCTAGCGGGGGCCTCTACGAGCAGTACTTC
CASSLSSGGLYEQYF
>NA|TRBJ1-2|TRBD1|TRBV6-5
TGTGCCAGCAGCCAAACCGGGACAGTCTATGGCTACACCTTC
CASSQTGTVYGYTF
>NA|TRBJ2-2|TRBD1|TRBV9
TGTGCCAGCAGCGACCGGGACAGGGGATTAACCGGGGAGCTGTTTTTT
CASSDRDRGLTGELFF
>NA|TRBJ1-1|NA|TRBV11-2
TGTGCCAGCAGCCCCCGGACCGCCATGAACACTGAAGCTTTCTTT
CASSPRTAMNTEAFF
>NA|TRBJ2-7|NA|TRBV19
TGTGCCAGTAGTATAAGGATCTCCTACGAGCAGTACTTC
CASSIRISYEQYF
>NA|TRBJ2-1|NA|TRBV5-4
TGTGCCAGCAGCTTGGTTTTCGGTACTGAGCAGTTCTTC
CASSLVFGTEQFF
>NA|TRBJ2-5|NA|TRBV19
TGTGCCAGTACCCCTGGGCAGGGGCGAGGAGAGACCCAGTACTTC
CASTPGQGRGETQYF
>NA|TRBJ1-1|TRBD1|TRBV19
TGTGCCAGTAGTACAACAGGGGGTCGGAACACTGAAGCTTTCTTT
CASSTTGGRNTEAFF
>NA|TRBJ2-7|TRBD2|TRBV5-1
TGCGCCAGCAGCTTAGGGACTAGCGGACTCTACGAGCAGTACTTC
CASSLGTSGLYEQYF
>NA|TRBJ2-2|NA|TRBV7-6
TGTGCCAGCAGCCCAACGATAGGCACCGGGGAGCTGTTTTTT
CASSPTIGTGELFF
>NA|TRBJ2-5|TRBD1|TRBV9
TGTGCCAGCAGCGTAGGGTCAGGGGGCTTGGAGACCCAGTACTTC
CASSVGSGGLETQYF
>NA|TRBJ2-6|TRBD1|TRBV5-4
TGTGCCAGCAGTCGGACAGGGGCTGGGGCCAACGTCCTGACTTTC
CASSRTGAGANVLTF
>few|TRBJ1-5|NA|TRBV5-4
TGTGCCAGCAGCTTAACAGGGCAGCCCCAGCATTTT
CASSLTGQPQHF
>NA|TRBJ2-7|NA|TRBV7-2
TGTGCCAGCAGCTTACGGGGATCCTACGAGCAGTACTTC
CASSLRGSYEQYF
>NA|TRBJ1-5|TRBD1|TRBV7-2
TGTGCCAGCAGCTCGGCACCGACAGGGGTGCGCAATCAGCCCCAGCATTTT
CASSSAPTGVRNQPQHF